This T cell receptor beta chain comes out of a study of a mutant IDH1 vaccine in newly diagnosed glioma. Looking at the study overall: There were approximately 60% males and roughly 38% females among treated patients, whose mean age was approximately 41 years.

Study observations and caveats: Pseudoprogression appeared unlinked to shifts in leading peripheral T cell clonotypes.

This sample's time point: week 5, during vaccination. Topical imiquimod was applied with each vaccine dose, which held 300 ug of mutant IDH1 20-mer peptide. Clones were sequenced by immunoSEQ multiplex PCR, and TCRdb holds only the in-frame ones, with some missing. The table lists around 50,000 clones, around 89% of them singletons, with approximately 4.3% in the top ten. Turning to this clone: Antigen specificity is unknown.

The CDR3 loop spans 14 amino acids. In germline, CDR1 is MGHRA, CDR2 YSYEKL. V gave up 4 bases and J gave up 1 base, with 10 bases separating them. The chain is built from TRBV4-1 and TRBJ1-1; D is uncertain. The specimen was PBMCs, collected from a glioma patient whose treatment included an IDH1 peptide vaccine. The sequence derives from a middle-aged woman with glioma. This chain's CDR3 is CASSRLQGNTEAFF. The CDR3 DNA is TGCGCCAGCAGCCGCTTACAAGGGAACACTGAAGCTTTCTTT.